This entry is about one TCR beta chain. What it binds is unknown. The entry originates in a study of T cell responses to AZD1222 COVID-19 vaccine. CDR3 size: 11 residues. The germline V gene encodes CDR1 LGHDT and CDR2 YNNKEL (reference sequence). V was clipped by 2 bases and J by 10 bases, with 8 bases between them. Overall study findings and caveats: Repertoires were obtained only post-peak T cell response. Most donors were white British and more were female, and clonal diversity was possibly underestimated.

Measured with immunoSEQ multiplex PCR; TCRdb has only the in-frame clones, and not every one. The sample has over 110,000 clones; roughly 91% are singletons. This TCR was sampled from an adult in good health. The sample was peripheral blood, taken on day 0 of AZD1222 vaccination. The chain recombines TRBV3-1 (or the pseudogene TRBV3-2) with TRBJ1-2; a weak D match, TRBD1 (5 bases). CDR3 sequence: CASSQRGDYTF. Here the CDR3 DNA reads TGTGCCAGCAGCCAAAGAGGGGACTACACCTTC.